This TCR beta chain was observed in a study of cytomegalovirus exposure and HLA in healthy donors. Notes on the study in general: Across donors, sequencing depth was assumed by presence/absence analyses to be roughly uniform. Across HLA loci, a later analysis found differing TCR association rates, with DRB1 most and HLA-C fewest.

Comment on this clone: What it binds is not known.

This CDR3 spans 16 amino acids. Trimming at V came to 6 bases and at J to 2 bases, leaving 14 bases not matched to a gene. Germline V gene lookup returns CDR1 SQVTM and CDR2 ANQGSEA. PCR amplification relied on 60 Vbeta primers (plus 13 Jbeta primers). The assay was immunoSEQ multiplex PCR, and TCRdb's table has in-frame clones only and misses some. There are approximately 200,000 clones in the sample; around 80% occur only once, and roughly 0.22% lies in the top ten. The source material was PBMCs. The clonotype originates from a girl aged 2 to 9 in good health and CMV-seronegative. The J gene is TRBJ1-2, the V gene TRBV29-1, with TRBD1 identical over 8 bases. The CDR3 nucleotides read TGCAGCGTGGGACCCGCCGACAGGGGCCAAAACTATGGCTACACCTTC. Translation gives CSVGPADRGQNYGYTF.